Presented here are 11 T cell receptor beta chains from one specimen sequenced in a study of shared clonotypes between healthy human individuals (dated by TCRdb to 2019 to 2021). Libraries were built with the immunoSEQ multiplex PCR assay. As stored in TCRdb, this immuneACCESS dataset retains in-frame rearrangements with V and J assigned. A fraction of the clones does not appear; measured against another copy, unresolved V genes explain less than half of the discrepancy, and the remainder lacks a known reason. This sample comprises around 1.1 million clones, about 80% of them detected only once. Of the sample, approximately 0.9% falls within the top ten clones. Sequenced material: memory CD4+ T cells from PBMCs. The cell subset or site label for this specimen denotes: CD45RA-negative fraction. These receptors came from a man younger than 30 in good health. Some clones in this sample may be carry-over from other donors' samples.

CDR3 residues: CASSFAGRGEKLFF. The CDR3 DNA reads as TGCGCCAGCAGCTTTGCGGGTAGGGGAGAGAAACTGTTTTTT. The rearrangement joins TRBV5-1 to TRBJ1-4, with D perhaps matching TRBD1 (5 bases). Germline V gives CDR1 SGHRS, CDR2 YFSETQ. This CDR3 is 14 amino acids long. Trimming cost V 2 bases and J 11 bases, with 16 bases left between them.

The chain joins TRBV28 to TRBJ1-2; 7 positions match TRBD1. Unmatched junction bases numbered 9, after V lost 6 bases and J lost 8 bases. Germline lookup yields CDR1 MDHEN and CDR2 SYDVKM. The CDR3 sequence is 13 residues long. CDR3 region: CASRTTGVGGYTF. CDR3 coding DNA: TGTGCCAGCAGGACAACAGGGGTAGGCGGCTACACCTTC.

The V gene is TRBV28, the J gene TRBJ1-5; possible D gene TRBD1, 5 bases. The CDR3 consists of 12 residues. Germline V gene lookup returns CDR1 MDHEN and CDR2 SYDVKM. The V and J ends lost 7 bases and 5 bases respectively, with 9 bases between them. The CDR3 loop is CASKEGDQPQHF. The CDR3 bases are TGTGCCAGCAAGGAAGGGGATCAGCCCCAGCATTTT.

The rearrangement uses TRBV5-1 and TRBJ1-2; TRBD1 matches 7 bases. Germline V CDR1 and CDR2: SGHRS, YFSETQ. V shed 4 bases, J shed 7 bases, and the junction held 7 bases outside the gene matches. The CDR3 contains 13 residues. CDR3 sequence: CASSAGTAGGYTF. The CDR3 DNA reads TGCGCCAGCAGCGCGGGGACAGCCGGTGGCTACACCTTC.

The sample holds a few counts of this clone. The gene calls are TRBV27 and TRBJ2-7; TRBD1 might be the D (5 bases). CDR3 length equals 14 residues. Germline CDR1 is MNHEY and CDR2 is SMNVEV (reference sequence). V lost 2 bases to trimming and J lost 6 bases, with 14 bases between them. CDR3 sequence reads: CASSLDWGRFEQYF. Written as DNA, the CDR3 is TGTGCCAGCAGTTTAGATTGGGGCCGCTTCGAGCAGTACTTC.

The chain joins TRBV7-2 to TRBJ1-2; the D gene is possibly TRBD1 (6 bases). The V gene's germline CDR1 is SGHTA and CDR2 FQGNSA. V gave up 7 bases and J gave up 0 bases, with 12 bases separating them. The CDR3 is 14 amino acids. The CDR3 sequence is CASTAQGTNYGYTF. The CDR3, as DNA: TGTGCCAGCACCGCCCAGGGGACTAACTATGGCTACACCTTC. Full variable domain (missing parts from reference TRBV7-2 and TRBJ1-2): GAGVSQSPSNKVTEKGKDVELRCDPISGHTALYWYRQSLGQGLEFLIYFQGNSAPDKSGLPSDRFSAERTGGSVSTLTIQRTQQEDSAVYLCASTAQGTNYGYTFGSGTRLTVV.

This clone was seen just once. The chain uses TRBV15 and TRBJ1-1; D gene ambiguous. Germline loops: CDR1 LNHNV, CDR2 YYDKDF (reference sequence). Between the trimmed V and J ends, which lost 3 bases and 7 bases, there was a span of 12 bases. The length of the CDR3 is 13 residues. CDR3 loop: CATSRRTAHEAFF. For the CDR3, the DNA is TGTGCCACCAGCAGGAGGACGGCCCATGAAGCTTTCTTT.

Notes on this clone: With a much larger clone just one base away, this may be a read error. The chain has TRBV30 and TRBJ2-5, with D unresolved. This CDR3 has 14 amino acids. Germline V CDR1 and CDR2: GTSNPN, SVGIG (reference sequence). Trimming left V 1 base short and J 2 bases short, with 11 bases between. The CDR3 region has the DNA TGTGCCTGGAGTGAAAGAGGCAGTCAAGAGACCCAGTACTTC. This codes for CAWSERGSQETQYF.

In nucleotides, the CDR3 is TGTGCCAGCAGCGTATTTTCAGGGGACTATGGCTACACCTTC. Its translation is CASSVFSGDYGYTF. V is TRBV9 and J is TRBJ1-2; D might be TRBD1 (6 bases). V lost 1 base to trimming and J lost 3 bases, with 10 bases between them. The length of the CDR3 is 14 residues. The germline V gene encodes CDR1 SGDLS and CDR2 YYNGEE.

The V gene is TRBV9, the J gene TRBJ2-2; maybe TRBD2 (5 bases). Germline values: CDR1 SGDLS, CDR2 YYNGEE. V dropped 0 bases and J dropped 4 bases, with 13 bases sitting between them. The CDR3 loop spans 16 amino acids. This CDR3 reads CASSVARGLSTGELFF. The CDR3 DNA reads as TGTGCCAGCAGCGTAGCTCGGGGTCTGAGCACCGGGGAGCTGTTTTTT.

The gene calls are TRBV11-2 and TRBJ2-5; D is undetermined. V shed 4 bases and J shed 0 bases, with 6 bases lying between them. CDR3 length equals 13 residues. Per the germline V gene, CDR1 is SGHAT and CDR2 is FQNNGV. This CDR3 is CASSSQYQETQYF. DNA for the CDR3: TGTGCCAGCAGCTCCCAATACCAAGAGACCCAGTACTTC.